These 13 T cell receptor beta chains were sequenced from one sample in a study of blood T cells in healthy people across ages (dated by TCRdb to between 2014 and 2017). Library method: 5' RACE. Sequencing instrument: Illumina HiSeq 2500. A second PCR of roughly 7 to 11 cycles was run with a J-beta primer mix and a sample-barcoded 5' primer. The public reads were quality trimmed at Q25 with fastp and then assembled into clones with MiXCR by TCRdb, keeping productive beta chains. Each record represents a unique CDR3 protein, reported with the most common genes and DNA among its rows. For this sample there are fewer than 800,000 distinct CDR3 sequences; about a third appear just once. 15% of the sample lies in the top ten. The specimen sequenced was blood. Source of these receptors: a woman aged 80 or older in good health. Donor details come from another sample of the same person, matched by shared clones.

Turning to this clonotype: Possible read error: a much larger clone is one base away. This chain links TRBV20-1 with TRBJ2-5; TRBD2 might be the D (7 bases). There are 13 residues in the CDR3. Germline assignment: CDR1 DFQATT and CDR2 SNEGSKA (reference sequence). Trimming removed 6 bases at V and 11 bases at J, with 22 bases between. CDR3: CSAYRDKAGEQYF. CDR3 nucleotides: TGCAGTGCCTATCGGGACAAGGCGGGGGAGCAGTACTTC.

This clonotype was seen many times. The chain employs TRBV28 and TRBJ2-7, with 9 nucleotides matching TRBD1. Germline CDR1 MDHEN, CDR2 SYDVKM. V trimming: 2 bases; J trimming: 5 bases; junction bases outside the gene matches: 7. This CDR3 region has 15 residues. Written as DNA, the CDR3 is TGTGCCAGCAGTTTACAGGGGACAGGGTTCGACGAGCAGTACTTC. Encoded protein: CASSLQGTGFDEQYF.

The rearrangement links TRBV15 to TRBJ2-5; 9 nucleotides line up with TRBD1. The germline V gene has CDR1 LNHNV and CDR2 YYDKDF (reference sequence). With 3 bases clipped from V and 3 bases from J, the junction kept 8 bases outside the gene matches. The CDR3 covers 16 residues. The CDR3 DNA follows: TGTGCCACCAGCAGCCACCTGGGACAGGGTAAAGAGACCCAGTACTTC. Translation: CATSSHLGQGKETQYF.

With respect to this clonotype: A read error may explain this, as a much larger clone is one base away. The chain links TRBV30 to TRBJ2-5, with 14 nucleotides matching TRBD2. Unmatched junction bases numbered 7, after V lost 2 bases and J lost 11 bases. This CDR3 has 14 residues. Germline loops: CDR1 GTSNPN, CDR2 SVGIG (reference sequence). This chain's CDR3 is CAWSRTSGGNEQYF. The CDR3 DNA reads as TGTGCCTGGAGTCGGACTAGCGGGGGGAATGAGCAGTACTTC.

V is TRBV7-8 and J is TRBJ1-1; perhaps TRBD1 as D (6 bases). The V end was cut by 5 bases, the J end by 1 base, with 14 bases between. CDR3 length equals 15 residues. From germline, CDR1 is SGHVS and CDR2 FQNEAQ. This CDR3 is CASSINRAENTEAFF. Here the CDR3 DNA reads TGTGCCAGCAGCATAAACAGGGCGGAGAACACTGAAGCTTTCTTT.

This clonotype was recorded at least ten times. One end of the junction is discordant with germline, which a read error may explain. The gene calls are TRBV7-7 and TRBJ2-2; 8 bases fit TRBD2. Germline CDR1 SSHAT, CDR2 FNYEAQ (reference sequence). There are 14 residues in the CDR3. The CDR3 region is CASRRGVNTGELFF. The CDR3 nucleotides read TGTGCTAGCAGGCGGGGGGTCAACACCGGGGAGCTGTTTTTT. Using reference TRBV7-7 and TRBJ2-2 for the parts outside the CDR3, the full variable domain is GAGVSQSPRYKVTKRGQDVTLRCDPISSHATLYWYQQALGQGPEFLTYFNYEAQPDKSGLPSDRFSAERPEGSISTLTIQRTEQRDSAMYRCASRRGVNTGELFFGEGSRLTVL.

This clonotype appeared many times. The DNA of the CDR3 is TGTGCCAGCAGCTTAATGGACACCATATATTTT. Translation: CASSLMDTIYF. The chain carries TRBV7-2 and TRBJ1-3; D gene uncertain. Germline V CDR1 and CDR2: SGHTA, FQGNSA. V was clipped by 2 bases and J by 8 bases, with 4 bases between them. The CDR3 is 11 residues long. Using reference TRBV7-2 and TRBJ1-3 for the parts outside the CDR3, the full variable domain is GAGVSQSPSNKVTEKGKDVELRCDPISGHTALYWYRQSLGQGLEFLIYFQGNSAPDKSGLPSDRFSAERTGGSVSTLTIQRTQQEDSAVYLCASSLMDTIYFGEGSWLTVV.

The chain couples TRBV6-5 to TRBJ2-7, with 10 positions matching TRBD1. CDR1 is MNHEY, CDR2 SVGAGI, per germline. This CDR3 comprises 13 residues. The J segment lost 5 bases and the V segment lost 6 bases, leaving 4 bases of the junction unmatched. CDR3: CASSRQGADEQYF. CDR3 DNA: TGTGCCAGCAGCCGACAGGGGGCGGACGAGCAGTACTTC.

As for this clonotype: This may be a read error: a much more frequent sequence differs by one nucleotide. This chain joins TRBV28 and TRBJ2-7, with D possibly matching TRBD2 (6 bases). The CDR3 has 13 residues. Germline CDR1 and CDR2: MDHEN and SYDVKM. CDR3 in DNA: TGTGCCAACAGTTGGGCGGGGACCTACGAGCAGTACTTC. Protein: CANSWAGTYEQYF.

Notes on this clonotype: This clone may be a read error of a much larger clone one base away. The chain carries TRBV28 and TRBJ2-3, with 13 bases aligning to TRBD2. This CDR3 region has 16 residues. Unmatched junction bases numbered 14, after V lost 11 bases and J lost 6 bases. Germline CDR1 reads MDHEN; CDR2 reads SYDVKM. The CDR3 loop is CAGTEGGLAGRDTQYF. For the CDR3, the DNA is TGTGCCGGCACCGAGGGGGGACTAGCGGGGCGTGATACGCAGTATTTT.

With respect to this clonotype: This likely comes from a read error, as the CDR3 has no conserved phenylalanine or tryptophan at its end. V usage is TRBV18 and J usage is TRBJ2-3; D remains unclear. Germline CDR1 is KGHSH and CDR2 is LQKENI. Trimming left V 6 bases short and J 6 bases short, with 10 bases between. The CDR3 is 12 residues long. CDR3 residues: CASSSRTDTQYL. The DNA for the CDR3 is TGTGCCAGCTCGTCCCGGACGGATACGCAGTATTTA.

The chain combines TRBV19 with TRBJ1-1; 8 nucleotides agree with TRBD1. V dropped 7 bases and J dropped 7; count of bases not matched to a gene: 8. CDR1 LNHDA and CDR2 SQIVND come from the germline V gene (reference sequence). The CDR3 has 13 amino acids. Here the CDR3 DNA reads TGTGCCAGTAACGGACAGGGATTCGGTGAAGCTTTCTTT. Amino acid sequence: CASNGQGFGEAFF. Complete variable domain (other parts from reference TRBV19 and TRBJ1-1): DGGITQSPKYLFRKEGQNVTLSCEQNLNHDAMYWYRQDPGQGLRLIYYSQIVNDFQKGDIAEGYSVSREKKESFPLTVTSAQKNPTAFYLCASNGQGFGEAFFGQGTRLTVV.

This clonotype came up many times. The chain joins TRBV20-1 to TRBJ1-5; D unclear. CDR1 and CDR2 from the germline V gene are DFQATT and SNEGSKA (reference sequence). Trimming removed 0 bases from V and 1 base from J, with 7 bases in between. The CDR3 covers 14 residues. The CDR3: CSAREGRSNQPQHF. In nucleotides, the CDR3 is TGCAGTGCTAGAGAAGGGAGGAGCAATCAGCCCCAGCATTTT.